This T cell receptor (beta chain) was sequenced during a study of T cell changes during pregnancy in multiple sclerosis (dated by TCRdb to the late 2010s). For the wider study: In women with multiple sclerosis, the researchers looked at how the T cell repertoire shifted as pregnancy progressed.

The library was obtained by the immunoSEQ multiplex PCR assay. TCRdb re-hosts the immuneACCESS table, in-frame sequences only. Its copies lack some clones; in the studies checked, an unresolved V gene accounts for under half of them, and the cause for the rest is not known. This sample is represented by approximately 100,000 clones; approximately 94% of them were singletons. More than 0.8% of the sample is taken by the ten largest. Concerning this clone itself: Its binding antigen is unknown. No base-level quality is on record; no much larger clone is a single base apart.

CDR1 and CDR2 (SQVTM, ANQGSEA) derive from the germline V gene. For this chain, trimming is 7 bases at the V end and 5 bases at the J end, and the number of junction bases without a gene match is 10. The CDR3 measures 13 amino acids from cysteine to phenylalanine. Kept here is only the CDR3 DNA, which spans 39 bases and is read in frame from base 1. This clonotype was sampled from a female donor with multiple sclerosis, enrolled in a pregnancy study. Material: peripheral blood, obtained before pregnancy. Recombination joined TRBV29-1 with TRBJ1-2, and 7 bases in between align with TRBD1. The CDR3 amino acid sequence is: CSAEDRRRYGYTF. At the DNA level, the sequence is TGCAGCGCCGAGGACAGGAGGAGGTATGGCTACACCTTC.